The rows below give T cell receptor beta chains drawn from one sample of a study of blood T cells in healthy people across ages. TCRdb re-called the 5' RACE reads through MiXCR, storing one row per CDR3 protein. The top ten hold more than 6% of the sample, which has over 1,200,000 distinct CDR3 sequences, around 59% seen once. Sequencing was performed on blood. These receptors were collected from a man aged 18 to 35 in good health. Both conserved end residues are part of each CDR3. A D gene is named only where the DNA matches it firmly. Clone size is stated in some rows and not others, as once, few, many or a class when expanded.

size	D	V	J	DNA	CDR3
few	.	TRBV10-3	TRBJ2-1	TGTGCCATCAGTGAGTCAAGCGGGTACAATGAGCAGTTCTTC	CAISESSGYNEQFF
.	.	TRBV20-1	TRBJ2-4	TGCAGTGCTAGAGATGGGGGGCTAGTACACATTCAGTACTTC	CSARDGGLVHIQYF
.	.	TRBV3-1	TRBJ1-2	TGTGCCAGCAGCCCTTTACTCAGGAGTGGCTACACCTTC	CASSPLLRSGYTF
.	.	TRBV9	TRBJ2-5	TGTGCCAGCAGCGTGGGGACCCAGTACTTC	CASSVGTQYF
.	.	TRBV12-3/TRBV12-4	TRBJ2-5	TGTGCCAGCAGTTTTGGCGGGCCCCGGTCGACCCAGTACTTC	CASSFGGPRSTQYF
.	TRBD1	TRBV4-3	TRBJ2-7	TGCGCCAGCAGCCAAGTCACAATGGACAGGGCGTTGGGGGAGCAGTACTTC	CASSQVTMDRALGEQYF
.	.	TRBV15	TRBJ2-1	TGTGCCACCAGCAAGAACAGGGTAGGGGTTTTCTCCGAGCAGTTCTTC	CATSKNRVGVFSEQFF
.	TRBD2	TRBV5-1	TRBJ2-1	TGCGCCAGCAGCTTGGAGTGGCGGGGGGGCGTCGATGAGCAGTTCTTC	CASSLEWRGGVDEQFF
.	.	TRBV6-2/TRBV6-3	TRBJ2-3	TGTGCCAGCTCCACCTCCGGGGATACGCAGTATTTT	CASSTSGDTQYF
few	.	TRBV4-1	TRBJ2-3	TGCGCCAGCAGCCAAGTTGGGCGAAGAGATACGCAGTATTTT	CASSQVGRRDTQYF
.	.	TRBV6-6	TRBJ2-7	TGTGCCAACACCGACGGGGGGCTCTTTTACGAGCAGTACTTC	CANTDGGLFYEQYF
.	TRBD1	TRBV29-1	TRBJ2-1	TGCAGCGTTGAGGGGACAGTGAGCTCCTACAATGAGCAGTTCTTC	CSVEGTVSSYNEQFF
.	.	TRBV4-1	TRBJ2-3	TGCGCCAGCAGCCCCCTCGGGGGTAAAACAGATACGCAGTATTTT	CASSPLGGKTDTQYF
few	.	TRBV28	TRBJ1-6	TGTGCCAGCAGGCCAGGTGAGGTAGTATCACCCCTCCACTTT	CASRPGEVVSPLHF
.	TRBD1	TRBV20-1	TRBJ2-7	TGCAGTGCTGAACCGGGACAGAGGAGCTACGAGCAGTACTTC	CSAEPGQRSYEQYF
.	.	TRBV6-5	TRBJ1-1	TGTGCCAGCAGTTACTCGAGTGGGGGGAACACTGAAGCTTTCTTT	CASSYSSGGNTEAFF
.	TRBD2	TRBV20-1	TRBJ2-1	TGCAGTGCTATAATATCGGGCGGGAGGGCCGGTGAGCAGTTCTTC	CSAIISGGRAGEQFF
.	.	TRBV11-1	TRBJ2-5	TGTGCCAGCAGCTTAATAAGGGAAGGGACCCAGTACTTC	CASSLIREGTQYF
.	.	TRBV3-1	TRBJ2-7	TGTGCCAGCAGCCTTCTAGGACTTCGCTCCTACGAGCAGTACTTC	CASSLLGLRSYEQYF
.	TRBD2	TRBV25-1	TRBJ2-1	TGTGCCAGCAGGGAGACCGGGACTAGCGGGAGGTACAATGAGCAGTTCTTC	CASRETGTSGRYNEQFF
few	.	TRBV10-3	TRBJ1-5	TGTGCCATCAGTGCTGGGGGAAAGGATAGCAATCAGCCCCAGCATTTT	CAISAGGKDSNQPQHF
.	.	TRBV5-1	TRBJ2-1	TGCGCCAGCAGCTTGGGCGGGACTCATCAGTTCTTC	CASSLGGTHQFF
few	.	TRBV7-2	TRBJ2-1	TGTGCCAGCAGCTCGACCAAAGACAATGAGCAGTTCTTC	CASSSTKDNEQFF
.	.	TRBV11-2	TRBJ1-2	TGTGCCAGCAGCTTAGAGCGGGGGGCCGGGGGCTACACCTTC	CASSLERGAGGYTF
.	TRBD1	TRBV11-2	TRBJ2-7	TGTGCCAGCAGCTTAGCCAGGGACAGGGCCGGGGGTTGGGACTACGAGCAGTACTTC	CASSLARDRAGGWDYEQYF
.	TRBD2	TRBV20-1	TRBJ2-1	TGCAGTGGCGGGAGGGGGTCCTACAATGAGCAGTTCTTC	CSGGRGSYNEQFF
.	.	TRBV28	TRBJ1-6	TGTGCCAGCAGGGGGCCAGGGTTGAACAATTCACCCCTCCACTTT	CASRGPGLNNSPLHF
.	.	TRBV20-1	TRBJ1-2	TGCAGTGCTAGAGATAACAGGAACCTCGAATATGGCTACACCTTC	CSARDNRNLEYGYTF
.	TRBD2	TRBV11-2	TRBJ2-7	TGTGCCAGCAGCCTTCAAGCGGGGCCCTTCTACGAGCAGTACTTC	CASSLQAGPFYEQYF
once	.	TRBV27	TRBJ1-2	TGTGCCAGCAGTAAAACTGCTGGGGACACCCCAATCTATGGCTACACCTTC	CASSKTAGDTPIYGYTF
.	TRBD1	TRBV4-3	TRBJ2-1	TGCGCCAGCAGCCAAGATACGCGACAGGGTGTTTCGCGGAATGAGCAGTTCTTC	CASSQDTRQGVSRNEQFF
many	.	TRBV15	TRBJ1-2	TGTGCCACCAGCAGAGAGGGGGTGAACTATGGCTACACCTTC	CATSREGVNYGYTF